This passage covers 3 T cell receptor beta chains from one sample sequenced in a study of human T cells and chemical hapten exposure. TCRdb itself ran the RACE reads through MiXCR, one entry per CDR3 protein. The table includes under 150,000 distinct CDR3 sequences, 9.5% to 13% detected once. Time point here: patch test 1, 2 weeks after DPC sensitization. Treatment here: therapeutic diphenylcyclopropenone sensitization with weekly scalp DPC. The sample here was whole blood, taken in connection with sensitization to the hapten diphenylcyclopropenone (DPC). These receptors were collected from a woman aged 45 to 65 with alopecia areata. Some clones in this sample may be carry-over from other donors' samples.

V is TRBV2 and J is TRBJ1-5, with 9 bases identical to TRBD1. CDR1 and CDR2 from the germline V gene are SNHLY and FYNNEI. Losses at the gene ends were 6 bases for V and 2 bases for J; bases not matched to a gene: 2. CDR3 length: 14 residues. The CDR3 nucleotides are TGTGCCAGCAGGAGGACAGGGGGCAATCAGCCCCAGCATTTT. Its translation: CASRRTGGNQPQHF. Supplemented by reference TRBV2 and TRBJ1-5, the full variable domain reads EPEVTQTPSHQVTQMGQEVILRCVPISNHLYFYWYRQILGQKVEFLVSFYNNEISEKSEIFDDQFSVERPDGSNFTLKIRSTKLEDSAMYFCASRRTGGNQPQHFGDGTRLSIL.

This clonotype has more than one count but fewer than ten. The chain recombines TRBV4-3 with TRBJ2-1, with 8 bases that match TRBD2. The V gene's germline CDR1 is LGHNA and CDR2 YSLEER. The V gene end was trimmed by 1 base and the J gene end by 8 bases; junction bases not matched to a gene: 10. This CDR3 comprises 16 residues. In nucleotides, the CDR3 is TGCGCCAGCAGCCAAGCTTTTGCTAGCGGGCCGGATGAGCAGTTCTTC. The encoded protein is CASSQAFASGPDEQFF.

This clonotype turned up a few times. The chain is built from TRBV11-3 and TRBJ2-7, with 10 bases lining up with TRBD1. This CDR3 has 14 residues. Trimming removed 4 bases from V and 7 bases from J; junction bases left unmatched: 7. Germline assignment: CDR1 SGHNT and CDR2 YENEEA. CDR3 bases: TGTGCCAGCAGCTCCGGGACAGGGGCCGGGGAGCAGTACTTC. Amino acids: CASSSGTGAGEQYF.